Each of the 26 T cell receptor beta chains below was sequenced from the same sample in a study of post-analysis software for immune sequencing data. Whole-study findings and limits: Among five TRBV segments more frequent in patients than controls were TRBV5-6, TRBV5-1 and TRBV20-1.

These receptors' antigens are unknown. Incorporated into the TCR beta cDNA libraries were unique molecular identifiers, which served to reduce PCR and sequencing biases. TCRdb processed the PCR reads anew with MiXCR; each CDR3 protein has one entry. The repertoire holds roughly 580,000 distinct CDR3 sequences, with around 40% as singletons. Sequencing was done on a sample of blood. The receptors originated from a girl between 5 and 17 years old with multiple sclerosis.

The chain uses TRBV10-3 and TRBJ1-4; D ambiguous. V lost 6 bases, J lost 7 bases, and 9 bases lay in between. In germline, CDR1 is ENHRY, CDR2 SYGVKD. The CDR3 covers 12 residues. The CDR3 protein is CAISLGGEKLFF. In nucleotides, the CDR3 is TGTGCCATCAGCTTAGGTGGTGAAAAACTGTTTTTT.

This chain connects TRBV7-9 to TRBJ2-5, with 8 bases identical to TRBD1. Germline loops: CDR1 SEHNR, CDR2 FQNEAQ (reference sequence). Trimming cost V 4 bases and J 5 bases; bases outside gene matches: 9. CDR3 length: 15 amino acids. CDR3: CASSSGAGGEETQYF. The CDR3 nucleotides are TGTGCCAGCAGCTCCGGTGCAGGGGGCGAGGAGACCCAGTACTTC.

The chain uses TRBV20-1 and TRBJ2-3; D remains unclear. The CDR3 spans 11 residues. The germline V gene encodes CDR1 DFQATT and CDR2 SNEGSKA (reference sequence). CDR3 residues: CRARTTDTQYF. The CDR3 DNA reads TGCAGGGCCCGCACCACAGATACGCAGTATTTT.

About this clonotype itself: Since a much larger clone is just one base distant, this may be a read error. The CDR3, as DNA: TGTGCCAGCAGCGAGGGGACGGGCCACGAGCAGTACTTC. Its protein is CASSEGTGHEQYF. The chain is built from TRBV9 and TRBJ2-4; D is perhaps TRBD1 or TRBD2 (5 bases each). Matching the DNA end better, TRBJ2-7 makes the J call doubtful. The CDR3 runs to 13 residues. Per the germline V gene, CDR1 is SGDLS and CDR2 is YYNGEE.

This clonotype was found a few times. The chain carries TRBV29-1 and TRBJ1-1; weak D call: TRBD1 (5 bases). In germline, CDR1 is SQVTM, CDR2 ANQGSEA. This CDR3 contains 15 residues. V lost 5 bases and J 3 bases, leaving 19 bases between the germline ends. DNA of the CDR3: TGCAGCGTTATACCCGGGGGTCCAGGCTACACTGAAGCTTTCTTT. This translates into CSVIPGGPGYTEAFF.

This clonotype was seen a few times. The rearrangement joins TRBV10-3 to TRBJ2-5; TRBD2 might be the D (6 bases). CDR3 length: 16 amino acids. Germline V CDR1 and CDR2: ENHRY, SYGVKD. V was shortened by 3 bases and J by 7 bases, with 21 bases between the two germline ends. The CDR3, as DNA: TGTGCCATCAGTGATCCCCGGAGGGGTGCCTCAGGGACCCAGTACTTC. Its translation is CAISDPRRGASGTQYF.

The chain links TRBV12-3 or TRBV12-4 to TRBJ1-2; maybe TRBD1 (6 bases). The CDR3 runs 15 residues. The germline V and J ends were trimmed by 5 bases and 5 bases, with 18 bases remaining between them. The CDR3: CASSGNREGRYGYTF. CDR3 nucleotide sequence: TGTGCCAGCAGTGGGAACAGGGAAGGGAGATATGGCTACACCTTC.

The V gene is TRBV20-1, the J gene TRBJ2-1; D unresolved. From germline, CDR1 is DFQATT and CDR2 SNEGSKA (reference sequence). CDR3 length: 12 amino acids. With 6 bases removed from V and 4 bases from J, the gap between germline ends came to 10 bases. The CDR3 reads CSAKELYNEQFF. CDR3 coding DNA: TGCAGTGCCAAAGAGCTTTACAATGAGCAGTTCTTC.

The J gene is TRBJ2-1, the V gene TRBV5-1, with 7 positions matching TRBD2. V trimming: 5 bases; J trimming: 1 base; junction bases outside the gene matches: 12. Looked up from germline, CDR1 is SGHRS and CDR2 is YFSETQ. The CDR3 sequence is 17 residues long. The chain's CDR3 is CASSSSPQRGSYNEQFF. In nucleotides, the CDR3 is TGCGCCAGCAGTTCCTCCCCCCAGCGGGGTTCCTACAATGAGCAGTTCTTC.

The chain links TRBV20-1 to TRBJ2-7; D perhaps matches TRBD1 (6 bases). Trimming stripped 5 bases from V and 6 bases from J, with 17 bases between. Germline lookup yields CDR1 DFQATT and CDR2 SNEGSKA (reference sequence). CDR3 length equals 13 residues. CDR3 nucleotides: TGCAGTGCTCAGACAGACGGACAGACCGAGCAGTACTTC. Protein: CSAQTDGQTEQYF.

The genes are TRBV19 and TRBJ2-3; perhaps D is TRBD1 or TRBD2 (5 bases each). This CDR3 is built from 14 residues. Trimming left V 0 bases short and J 7 bases short, with 11 bases between. CDR1 and CDR2 from the germline V gene are LNHDA and SQIVND (reference sequence). DNA for the CDR3: TGTGCCAGTAGTATAGAATGGGACGGAAATACGCAGTATTTT. Amino acid sequence: CASSIEWDGNTQYF.

The genes are TRBV27 and TRBJ2-6; no reliable D call. The V end lost 8 bases, the J end lost 0 bases, and 8 bases lay between the germline ends. The germline V gene has CDR1 MNHEY and CDR2 SMNVEV (reference sequence). The CDR3 length is 14 residues. CDR3 sequence reads: CASGRRSGANVLTF. For the CDR3, the DNA is TGTGCCAGCGGCAGACGCTCTGGGGCCAACGTCCTGACTTTC.

This rearrangement joins TRBV12-3 or TRBV12-4 to TRBJ1-2; 8 positions agree with TRBD1. The V segment lost 3 bases and the J segment 2 bases; nucleotides outside the gene matches: 5. The length of the CDR3 is 15 residues. In DNA, the CDR3 is TGTGCCAGCAGTTTGGAGACAGGGGAGAACTATGGCTACACCTTC. It encodes CASSLETGENYGYTF.

CDR3 nucleotide sequence: TGTGCCAGCAGCTTGGACACCGGGGAGCTGTTTTTT. Translating gives CASSLDTGELFF. The V call is TRBV5-4, the J call TRBJ2-2; no definite D call. Trimming took 0 bases from V and 3 from J, leaving 0 bases between them. Germline V gives CDR1 SGHNT, CDR2 YYREEE (reference sequence). CDR3 size: 12 residues.

V gene TRBV20-1 combines with J gene TRBJ2-1, with 16 bases aligning to TRBD2. The CDR3 is 23 amino acids. Germline V lookup: CDR1 DFQATT, CDR2 SNEGSKA (reference sequence). Trimming removed 6 bases from V and 9 bases from J; junction bases left unmatched: 32. CDR3 protein: CSANPQTETSGTSGGGTRGEQFF. For the CDR3, the DNA is TGCAGTGCCAACCCCCAAACTGAAACCTCTGGGACTAGCGGGGGGGGTACAAGGGGTGAGCAGTTCTTC.

This clonotype occurred many times. The rearrangement joins TRBV12-3 or TRBV12-4 to TRBJ2-7, with TRBD2 matching over 7 bases. With 6 bases clipped from V and 6 bases from J, the junction kept 8 bases outside the gene matches. This CDR3 region has 13 residues. The CDR3 DNA sequence: TGTGCCAGCAGCTGGACTAGTCGAGGCGAGCAGTACTTC. It specifies CASSWTSRGEQYF.

The chain employs TRBV6-5 and TRBJ2-7; either TRBD1 or TRBD2 may fit D (5 bases each). Germline CDR1 and CDR2: MNHEY and SVGAGI. The V end lost 5 bases, the J end lost 0 bases, and 14 bases lay between the germline ends. This CDR3 region has 15 residues. The CDR3: CASSQTAGTSYEQYF. CDR3 sequence (DNA): TGTGCCAGCAGTCAAACGGCAGGGACCTCCTACGAGCAGTACTTC.

The V call is TRBV5-1, the J call TRBJ2-7; a possible D gene is TRBD1 (6 bases). Germline CDR1 SGHRS, CDR2 YFSETQ. The CDR3 contains 15 residues. V lost 6 bases to trimming and J lost 1 base, with 17 bases between them. CDR3 DNA: TGCGCCAGCAAACCCCAGGGGAAGGGGTCCTACGAGCAGTACTTC. Translated, it gives CASKPQGKGSYEQYF.

V usage is TRBV10-3 and J usage is TRBJ2-7; 8 nucleotides align to TRBD1. Germline trimming cut 8 bases from V and 0 bases from J; bases unmatched to any gene: 6. CDR1 and CDR2 (germline): ENHRY, SYGVKD. The CDR3 runs to 14 residues. In nucleotides, the CDR3 is TGTGCCATCCAACCGGGACAGGACTCCTACGAGCAGTACTTC. Translating gives CAIQPGQDSYEQYF.

The chain joins TRBV5-1 to TRBJ1-2; 9 nucleotides match TRBD1. The CDR3 length is 17 residues. Germline CDR1 is SGHRS and CDR2 is YFSETQ. Trimming removed 0 bases from V and 2 bases from J; junction bases left unmatched: 8. CDR3 loop: CASSLAGTGNPNYGYTF. The CDR3 nucleotides read TGCGCCAGCAGCTTGGCCGGGACAGGGAACCCAAACTATGGCTACACCTTC.

The V call is TRBV10-3, the J call TRBJ2-7; possible D gene TRBD1, 6 bases. Germline values: CDR1 ENHRY, CDR2 SYGVKD. CDR3 size: 15 residues. The ends were cut back, 10 bases at V and 0 bases at J, with 19 bases in the middle. In DNA form, the CDR3 reads TGTGCCACAGCCCCCGACAGGCCGAGCTCCTACGAGCAGTACTTC. Residues: CATAPDRPSSYEQYF.

The chain carries TRBV7-2 and TRBJ2-2; D gene ambiguous. The length of the CDR3 is 14 residues. The V gene's germline CDR1 is SGHTA and CDR2 FQGNSA. V was pared by 5 bases and J by 1 base, with 8 bases between. CDR3 region: CASSGRLNTGELFF. The CDR3 region has the DNA TGTGCCAGCAGCGGGCGCCTGAACACCGGGGAGCTGTTTTTT.

This clonotype was detected a few times. The chain is built from TRBV5-1 and TRBJ2-3; D not certain. From germline, CDR1 is SGHRS and CDR2 YFSETQ. Between the trimmed V and J ends, which lost 4 bases and 2 bases, there was a span of 11 bases. The CDR3 sequence is 14 residues long. The CDR3 DNA follows: TGCGCCAGCAGCCCTGAAACCCCCACAGATACGCAGTATTTT. This translates into CASSPETPTDTQYF.

This clonotype was detected once. This rearrangement joins TRBV12-3 or TRBV12-4 to TRBJ2-5; D possibly uses TRBD1 or TRBD2 (5 bases each). The CDR3 totals 15 residues. The ends were cut back, 8 bases at V and 0 bases at J, with 16 bases in the middle. The CDR3 coding sequence is TGTGCCAGCGCCCCCTCCCGGGACCACCAAGAGACCCAGTACTTC. Its translation: CASAPSRDHQETQYF.

The CDR3 reads CSADLGQGTDTQYF. In nucleotides, the CDR3 is TGCAGTGCCGATCTAGGTCAAGGCACAGATACGCAGTATTTT. The V call is TRBV20-1, the J call TRBJ2-3, with unresolved D. The germline V and J ends were trimmed by 6 bases and 1 base, with 14 bases remaining between them. The CDR3 totals 14 residues. Looked up from germline, CDR1 is DFQATT and CDR2 is SNEGSKA (reference sequence).

CDR3 sequence: CASSLVAGYPSYEQYF. The DNA for the CDR3 is TGTGCCAGCAGCTTAGTGGCGGGCTACCCCAGCTACGAGCAGTACTTC. The chain recombines TRBV11-2 with TRBJ2-7; possible D gene TRBD2, 5 bases. V shed 1 base and J shed 3 bases, with 16 bases lying between them. The CDR3 runs 16 residues. Germline loops: CDR1 SGHAT, CDR2 FQNNGV.